Listed here are 6 T cell receptor beta chains from one sample, sequenced in a study of T cell responses to AZD1222 COVID-19 vaccine (dated by TCRdb to the early 2020s). Receptor amplification or capture employed the immunoSEQ multiplex PCR assay. The clones in this table, taken by TCRdb from immuneACCESS, are in-frame only. Not every clone is retained; where verified, under half of the shortfall comes from an unresolved V gene, and the cause of the rest is unknown. The sample table contains about 150,000 clones; only one count was recorded for less than 90% of them. 2.5% to 4% of the sample lies in the top ten. Per the publication, the time point label means: baseline before first vaccination. Sequenced material: peripheral blood, taken on day 0 of AZD1222 vaccination. These receptors were taken from an adult in good health.

This clone was detected only once. The chain is built from TRBV4-3 and TRBJ2-1, with TRBD1 matching over 12 bases. Germline V gene data show CDR1 as LGHNA and CDR2 as YSLEER. The CDR3 is 14 amino acids. Trimming took 4 bases from V and 9 from J; bases not matched to a gene: 4. For the CDR3, the DNA is TGCGCCAGCAGCCCCGGGACAGGGGGCATTGAGCAGTTCTTC. It specifies CASSPGTGGIEQFF.

The chain carries TRBV5-1 and TRBJ1-1; perhaps TRBD1 as D (5 bases). The CDR3 has 15 amino acids. The V gene lost 0 bases and the J gene lost 2 bases, with 11 bases spanning the gap. Germline V gives CDR1 SGHRS, CDR2 YFSETQ. The CDR3 DNA follows: TGCGCCAGCAGCTTGGAGAGGGGCTCCAACACTGAAGCTTTCTTT. Translating it yields CASSLERGSNTEAFF.

The CDR3: CATSGLRGGSRTDTQYF. In DNA, the CDR3 is TGTGCCACCAGTGGATTGCGGGGGGGGTCCCGCACAGATACGCAGTATTTT. The chain recombines TRBV15 with TRBJ2-3; TRBD2 aligns across 9 bases. V trimming: 6 bases; J trimming: 1 base; junction bases outside the gene matches: 11. The CDR3 is 17 amino acids. Germline V gene lookup returns CDR1 LNHNV and CDR2 YYDKDF (reference sequence).

J is TRBJ2-3 and V is TRBV11-3, with unresolved D. This CDR3 spans 16 amino acids. V was trimmed by 1 base and J by 2 bases, leaving 13 bases between them. From germline, CDR1 is SGHNT and CDR2 YENEEA. CDR3: CASSLGAYSSTDTQYF. Here the CDR3 DNA reads TGTGCCAGCAGCTTAGGGGCCTACTCCTCCACAGATACGCAGTATTTT.

This chain uses TRBV6-5 with TRBJ2-3, with unresolved D. The CDR3 runs to 15 residues. V shed 0 bases and J shed 2 bases, with 9 bases lying between them. Germline values: CDR1 MNHEY, CDR2 SVGAGI. The CDR3 DNA reads as TGTGCCAGCAGTTACTCCCACACCACCACAGATACGCAGTATTTT. Translating gives CASSYSHTTTDTQYF.

The rearrangement links TRBV7-8 to TRBJ1-1; D may be TRBD1 (6 bases). V dropped 5 bases and J dropped 1 base, with 20 bases sitting between them. Germline-derived CDR1 and CDR2 are SGHVS and FQNEAQ. This CDR3 has 17 residues. The chain's CDR3 is CASSRGEPGGENTEAFF. The DNA for the CDR3 is TGTGCCAGCAGCCGAGGAGAACCCGGGGGCGAGAACACTGAAGCTTTCTTT.